Presented here are 18 T cell receptor beta chains from one specimen sequenced in a study of tumor-infiltrating lymphocytes in primary liver carcinoma (dated by TCRdb to the late 2010s). Without any cell sorting, total RNA and DNA were co-extracted from roughly 18-30 mg of bulk tissue using the AllPrep DNA/RNA mini kit. This sample was sequenced with an Illumina HiSeq 2500. TCRbeta-specific cDNA was reverse-transcribed from 500 ng total RNA using a constant-region primer and ProtoScript II reverse transcriptase. TCRbeta libraries were built with three nested multiplex PCR rounds, a slightly modified ARM-PCR procedure. Each of the first two PCR rounds ran for around 11 cycles and used multiplex TRBV1-TRBV30 forward primers together with a Cbeta reverse primer. TCRdb reran the public reads through fastp at Q25 and MiXCR, keeping productive beta chains. All rows with the same CDR3 protein become a single entry with the most common DNA and genes. This sample is represented by roughly 120,000 distinct CDR3 sequences; around 64% of them were singletons. Approximately 8.9% of the sample is held by the ten biggest clonotypes.

Sequencing was performed on liver tumor tissue from sampling region 3. The cell subset or site label for this specimen denotes: tumor region T3, left-lateral pole. These TCRs come from an older woman with primary liver carcinoma and hepatitis B virus infection.

This clonotype was seen at least ten times. This sequence joins TRBV2 and TRBJ2-3; a possible D gene is TRBD2 (6 bases). Germline assignment: CDR1 SNHLY and CDR2 FYNNEI. Deletions cut 6 bases from V and 3 bases from J, with 10 bases between. The CDR3 has 13 amino acids. CDR3 in amino acids: CASSRGRTDTQYF. In DNA, the CDR3 is TGTGCCAGCAGCCGGGGGAGGACAGATACGCAGTATTTT.

V gene TRBV6-5 combines with J gene TRBJ2-3; 8 positions agree with TRBD2. Per the germline V gene, CDR1 is MNHEY and CDR2 is SVGAGI. The CDR3 is made up of 13 amino acids. DNA of the CDR3: TGTATCAGCAGAGGCGGGGGGCTTGATACGCAGTATTTT. This sequence encodes CISRGGGLDTQYF.

Notes on this clonotype: As the CDR3 is not closed by the conserved phenylalanine or tryptophan, this likely results from a read error. The V and J genes are TRBV6-1 and TRBJ2-7; TRBD1 aligns across 9 bases. Germline CDR1 is MNHNS and CDR2 is SASEGT. This CDR3 is 17 amino acids long. The CDR3, as DNA: TGTGCCAACAGTTCTAAAATTGGGACAGGGACTTCCTACGAGCAGTACCTC. It encodes CANSSKIGTGTSYEQYL.

The rearrangement joins TRBV11-2 to TRBJ2-7; D is undetermined. The germline V gene has CDR1 SGHAT and CDR2 FQNNGV. With 0 bases removed from V and 5 bases from J, the gap between germline ends came to 14 bases. The CDR3 length is 15 residues. The DNA for the CDR3 is TGTGCCAGCAGCTTAGATTTTGCCTGTGTCCACGAGCAGTACTTC. Protein product: CASSLDFACVHEQYF.

In regard to this clonotype: With a much larger clone just one base away, this may be a read error. The chain joins TRBV6-6 to TRBJ2-4; TRBD1 agrees at 8 bases. This CDR3 has 17 residues. Germline CDR1 is MNHNY and CDR2 is SVGAGI (reference sequence). CDR3 protein: CASIGRTGILAENIQYF. The CDR3 DNA sequence: TGTGCCAGCATTGGACGGACAGGGATCCTAGCCGAAAACATTCAGTACTTC.

As concerns this clonotype: A read error may explain this, as a much larger clone is one base away. This chain connects TRBV10-1 to TRBJ2-1; D unclear. The CDR3 is 13 residues long. Germline assignment: CDR1 WNHNN and CDR2 SYGVQD (reference sequence). V gave up 4 bases and J gave up 10 bases, with 14 bases separating them. CDR3 amino acids: CASSVNWLGEQFF. As DNA, the CDR3 is TGCGCCAGCAGTGTTAACTGGCTGGGAGAGCAGTTCTTC.

Concerning this clonotype itself: At one end, the junction sequence differs from germline, possibly due to a read error. The genes are TRBV11-3 and TRBJ2-3; D might be TRBD2 (5 bases). The V gene's germline CDR1 is SGHNT and CDR2 YENEEA. The CDR3 covers 14 residues. The CDR3 is CASSFKASTYTQYF. Here the CDR3 DNA reads TGTGCCAGCAGCTTCAAGGCTAGCACATATACACAGTATTTT.

This clonotype appeared many times. The chain couples TRBV4-1 to TRBJ2-1, with D perhaps matching TRBD2 (5 bases). Trimming took 0 bases from V and 0 from J, leaving 12 bases between them. This CDR3 spans 17 amino acids. Germline V CDR1 and CDR2: MGHRA, YSYEKL. The chain's CDR3 is CASSQDLGGGSYNEQFF. The CDR3 nucleotides read TGCGCCAGCAGCCAAGATTTAGGCGGAGGCTCCTACAATGAGCAGTTCTTC.

As regards this clonotype: No conserved phenylalanine or tryptophan is present at the end of the CDR3, so a read error is the likely explanation. It is unclear where the CDR3 begins or ends on the DNA, so no DNA is shown, and the CDR3 is as TCRdb lists it. The V and J genes are TRBV29-1 and TRBJ2-5; the table's D call of TRBD1 was not tested on the DNA. The CDR3 length equals 14 residues, ends included. CDR1 and CDR2 (germline): SQVTM, ANQGSEA. The chain's CDR3 is CSVEFKGWIETLYL.

On this clonotype itself: A much larger clonotype is one base distant, so this may be a read error. V usage is TRBV20-1 and J usage is TRBJ2-7; 7 bases match TRBD2. With 6 bases clipped from V and 6 bases from J, the junction kept 17 bases outside the gene matches. The germline CDR1 and CDR2 sequences are DFQATT and SNEGSKA (reference sequence). The CDR3 is made up of 15 amino acids. Here the CDR3 DNA reads TGCAGTGCCGATCCGACTAGCAGGAGCCTTCGCGAGCAGTACTTC. This codes for CSADPTSRSLREQYF.

The chain couples TRBV2 to TRBJ2-2, with TRBD1 matching over 12 bases. This CDR3 has 15 residues. Germline-derived CDR1 and CDR2 are SNHLY and FYNNEI. After removal of 7 bases from V and 6 bases from J, the junction contained 6 bases not matched to a gene. The CDR3 loop reads CASIPGQGAAGELFF. The CDR3 DNA sequence: TGTGCCAGCATTCCGGGACAGGGGGCAGCCGGGGAGCTGTTTTTT. Variable domain in full (rest from reference TRBV2 and TRBJ2-2): EPEVTQTPSHQVTQMGQEVILRCVPISNHLYFYWYRQILGQKVEFLVSFYNNEISEKSEIFDDQFSVERPDGSNFTLKIRSTKLEDSAMYFCASIPGQGAAGELFFGEGSRLTVL.

V gene TRBV24-1 combines with J gene TRBJ2-1; D perhaps matches TRBD1 (6 bases). CDR3 length: 17 amino acids. The germline V gene encodes CDR1 KGHDR and CDR2 SFDVKD. Trimming stripped 4 bases from V and 4 bases from J, with 19 bases between. The CDR3 nucleotides read TGTGCCACCAGTGACCCCGACAATCAGACAGGATACAATGAGCAGTTCTTC. It is translated as CATSDPDNQTGYNEQFF.

In its sample, this clonotype was seen once. A clone one base away is much larger, so this may be a read error. The chain joins TRBV7-8 to TRBJ1-2, with TRBD1 as a possible D gene (5 bases). Germline assignment: CDR1 SGHVS and CDR2 FQNEAQ. This CDR3 has 15 residues. CDR3 sequence: CARSLTRTKNYGYTF. The CDR3 DNA follows: TGTGCCAGAAGCTTAACTCGGACAAAAAACTATGGCTACACCTTC. Based on the CDR3 plus reference TRBV7-8 and TRBJ1-2, the full variable domain is GAGVSQSPRYKVAKRGQDVALRCDPISGHVSLFWYQQALGQGPEFLTYFQNEAQLDKSGLPSDRFFAERPEGSVSTLKIQRTQQEDSAVYLCARSLTRTKNYGYTFGSGTRLTVV.

By share, this clonotype counts as medium-sized. This chain uses TRBV11-2 with TRBJ2-3, with D perhaps TRBD2 (6 bases). This CDR3 spans 14 amino acids. The V and J ends lost 3 bases and 9 bases respectively, with 16 bases between them. The germline V gene encodes CDR1 SGHAT and CDR2 FQNNGV. The CDR3 here is CASSFGILGGTQYF. The CDR3 nucleotides are TGTGCCAGCAGCTTCGGGATCTTGGGGGGAACGCAGTATTTT. The whole variable domain, remainder taken from reference TRBV11-2 and TRBJ2-3, is EAGVAQSPRYKIIEKRQSVAFWCNPISGHATLYWYQQILGQGPKLLIQFQNNGVVDDSQLPKDRFSAERLKGVDSTLKIQPAKLEDSAVYLCASSFGILGGTQYFGPGTRLTVL.

Note on this clonotype: It may be a read error: a sequence one base away is much more abundant. The V call is TRBV7-8, the J call TRBJ1-2; TRBD1 might be the D (5 bases). The CDR3 is made up of 13 amino acids. The ends were cut back, 3 bases at V and 7 bases at J, with 12 bases in the middle. Germline CDR1 reads SGHVS; CDR2 reads FQNEAQ. CDR3 protein: CASSLEGTAGYTF. CDR3 bases: TGTGCCAGCAGCTTGGAGGGGACGGCTGGCTACACCTTC.

This clonotype has a single count. An end of the junction does not agree with germline; a read error may underlie this. V gene TRBV6-5 combines with J gene TRBJ1-1, with D perhaps TRBD1 (6 bases). Germline values: CDR1 MNHEY, CDR2 SVGAGI. The CDR3 consists of 14 residues. The CDR3 DNA sequence: TGTGCCAGGAGTTGGTTAGGGGGGAACACTGAAGCTTTCTTT. Protein sequence: CARSWLGGNTEAFF.

This chain joins TRBV6-5 and TRBJ2-1; 11 nucleotides align to TRBD2. The CDR3 totals 14 residues. In germline, CDR1 is MNHEY, CDR2 SVGAGI. Trimming at V came to 6 bases and at J to 10 bases, leaving 8 bases not matched to a gene. This CDR3 reads CASRGLAAMREQFF. Written as DNA, the CDR3 is TGTGCCAGCAGGGGACTAGCGGCAATGAGGGAGCAGTTCTTC.

To note about this clonotype: One junction end does not reproduce the germline sequence, and a read error may be involved. The J gene is TRBJ2-2, the V gene TRBV10-3; tentatively, D is TRBD1 or TRBD2 (6 bases each). Germline V lookup: CDR1 ENHRY, CDR2 SYGVKD. The CDR3 covers 12 residues. As DNA, the CDR3 is TGTGTCATCAGGTCGGGGGCCGGTGAGCTGTTTTTT. It is translated as CVIRSGAGELFF.